The rows below give T cell receptor beta chains drawn from one sample of a study of vaccination effects on CD4 cells after COVID-19. Sequencing was performed with immunoSEQ multiplex PCR; in TCRdb, only in-frame clones are kept and a portion is missing. The sample lists about 70,000 clones, 65% to 75% occurring once. Antigens of these TCRs are unknown. This specimen consisted of CD4+ T cells from PBMCs cultured with HIV peptides, obtained before COVID-19 vaccination. The receptor source for this set is a human donor who had a prior SARS-CoV-2 infection. Both conserved end residues are part of each CDR3. A D gene is named only where the DNA matches it firmly. Size is stated for part of the rows, as once, few or many counts, or as a class when the clone is expanded.

>TRBV9|TRBJ2-1|TRBD2|NA
CASSVVPEGGRYNEQFF
TGTGCCAGCAGCGTAGTTCCGGAGGGAGGGCGGTACAATGAGCAGTTCTTC
>TRBV18|TRBJ2-7|NA|NA
CASSPSDGQPYEQYF
TGTGCCAGCTCACCATCCGACGGACAGCCCTACGAGCAGTACTTC
>TRBV11-3|TRBJ2-7|TRBD2|NA
CASSLGTGRADEQYF
TGTGCCAGCAGCTTAGGGACCGGGAGGGCCGACGAGCAGTACTTC
>TRBV5-6|TRBJ1-3|NA|NA
CASGRATGSSGNTIYF
TGTGCCAGCGGCCGGGCGACAGGCAGCTCTGGAAACACCATATATTTT
>TRBV18|TRBJ2-3|NA|NA
CASSLADSTDTQYF
TGTGCCAGCTCACTAGCGGACAGCACAGATACGCAGTATTTT
>TRBV7-3|TRBJ1-1|NA|NA
CASSLLGRDTEAFF
TGTGCCAGCAGCTTACTCGGGAGGGACACTGAAGCTTTCTTT
>TRBV19|TRBJ2-1|NA|NA
CASNNWGNTDNEQFF
TGTGCCAGTAACAATTGGGGAAATACTGACAATGAGCAGTTCTTC
>TRBV5-4|TRBJ2-3|TRBD2|few
CASSATPGLADTQYF
TGTGCCAGCAGCGCTACACCGGGACTAGCAGATACGCAGTATTTT
>TRBV25-1|TRBJ1-4|NA|NA
CASSELGTNEKLFF
TGTGCCAGCAGTGAACTCGGGACTAATGAAAAACTGTTTTTT
>TRBV14|TRBJ2-1|NA|NA
CASSPLLGSYNEQFF
TGTGCCAGCAGCCCCCTTTTAGGTTCCTACAATGAGCAGTTCTTC
>TRBV20-1|TRBJ2-3|TRBD2|NA
CSASLWLAGRTDTQYF
TGCAGTGCTAGTTTGTGGCTAGCGGGGAGAACAGATACGCAGTATTTT
>TRBV11-3|TRBJ1-6|TRBD1|NA
CASSKTGGSHSSPLHF
TGTGCCAGCAGCAAGACAGGGGGCTCGCATAGTTCACCCCTCCACTTT
>TRBV9|TRBJ2-7|NA|few
CASSPGLGPYEQYF
TGTGCCAGCAGCCCTGGACTGGGACCCTACGAGCAGTACTTC
>TRBV6-5|TRBJ2-1|NA|NA
CASSPGVASFF
TGTGCCAGCAGCCCCGGGGTGGCAAGCTTCTTC
>TRBV7-9|TRBJ1-6|TRBD1|few
CASSLGQGIYNSPLHF
TGTGCCAGCAGCCTAGGACAGGGGATATATAATTCACCCCTCCACTTT
>TRBV6-5|TRBJ1-2|NA|NA
CASRGWGDYGYTF
TGTGCCAGCAGGGGATGGGGGGACTATGGCTACACCTTC
>TRBV6-2/TRBV6-3|TRBJ1-1|NA|NA
CASSTTADAEAFF
TGTGCCAGCAGTACGACGGCTGACGCTGAAGCTTTCTTT
>TRBV4-2|TRBJ2-6|NA|few
CASSQVFGRANVLTF
TGTGCCAGCAGCCAAGTCTTCGGCAGGGCCAACGTCCTGACTTTC
>TRBV7-3|TRBJ2-6|NA|NA
CASRSGGAGANVLTF
TGTGCCAGCAGGTCGGGGGGCGCGGGGGCCAACGTCCTGACTTTC
>TRBV7-9|TRBJ2-5|NA|NA
CASSLRTDGTQYF
TGTGCCAGCAGCTTAAGGACTGATGGGACCCAGTACTTC
>TRBV18|TRBJ1-6|NA|few
CASSPGGLDSPLHF
TGTGCCAGCTCACCAGGGGGGCTGGATTCACCCCTCCACTTT
>TRBV4-3|TRBJ2-7|NA|NA
CASSQGSQGYEQYF
TGCGCCAGCAGCCAAGGAAGTCAGGGCTACGAGCAGTACTTC
>TRBV7-9|TRBJ2-7|NA|NA
CASSLGRGGIYEQYF
TGTGCCAGCAGCTTGGGGAGGGGGGGCATTTACGAGCAGTACTTC
>TRBV4-3|TRBJ2-7|NA|NA
CASSQGRIDSYEQYF
TGCGCCAGCAGCCAAGGACGAATAGACTCCTACGAGCAGTACTTC